What follows describes a single T cell receptor (beta chain). What it recognizes is unknown. The data are from a study of CD8 T cells in Susac syndrome. Study-wide results and limits: The study's TCR sequencing and HLA analysis covered a relatively small number of individuals, and the study acknowledged this.

RNA, at about 0.45 to 1 ug, was reverse transcribed with random hexamers. The authors amplified TCR beta CDR3 across 54 Vbeta and 13 Jbeta using immunoSEQ multiplex PCR. TCRdb recomputed calls from the immunoSEQ multiplex PCR reads with MiXCR, one row per CDR3 protein. The sample holds some 120,000 distinct CDR3 sequences, approximately 94% seen once. CD8+ and CD4+ T cells from blood underwent TCR beta sequencing. The CDR3 is 13 amino acids. V lost 3 bases and J 7 bases, leaving 10 bases between the germline ends. CDR1 is SNHLY and CDR2 is FYNNEI in the germline V gene. This receptor was obtained from a human donor with multiple sclerosis. Source material: CD4+ T cells from PBMCs. J is TRBJ1-5 and V is TRBV2; D is uncertain. CDR3 sequence reads: CASSDRLDQPQHF. The CDR3 DNA follows: TGTGCCAGCAGTGACCGGTTAGACCAGCCCCAGCATTTT. Looking up the rest from reference TRBV2 and TRBJ1-5 gives the full variable domain: EPEVTQTPSHQVTQMGQEVILRCVPISNHLYFYWYRQILGQKVEFLVSFYNNEISEKSEIFDDQFSVERPDGSNFTLKIRSTKLEDSAMYFCASSDRLDQPQHFGDGTRLSIL.